This T cell receptor beta chain was captured in a study of T-cell reconstitution after alpha-beta-depleted transplantation in children. At least ten counts were recorded for this clonotype. The germline gives CDR1 MGHRA, CDR2 YSYEKL. There are 14 residues in the CDR3. The V and J ends lost 4 bases and 5 bases, in that order; junction bases with no gene match: 3. Preparation of the TCRbeta library involved a method that used unique molecular identifiers. Via MiXCR, TCRdb re-called the PCR reads, giving one row per CDR3 protein. This table holds approximately 240,000 distinct CDR3 sequences, approximately 10% found once.

The TCR sequence derives from a human donor who donated a stem cell graft to a child with acute lymphoblastic leukemia. The chain recombines TRBV4-1 with TRBJ2-1, with TRBD1 identical over 9 bases. Specimen: PBMCs from the stem cell graft donor, collected from the stem cell graft. CDR3 residues: CASSPRQGDNEQFF. The DNA for the CDR3 is TGCGCCAGCAGCCCTAGACAGGGGGACAATGAGCAGTTCTTC.